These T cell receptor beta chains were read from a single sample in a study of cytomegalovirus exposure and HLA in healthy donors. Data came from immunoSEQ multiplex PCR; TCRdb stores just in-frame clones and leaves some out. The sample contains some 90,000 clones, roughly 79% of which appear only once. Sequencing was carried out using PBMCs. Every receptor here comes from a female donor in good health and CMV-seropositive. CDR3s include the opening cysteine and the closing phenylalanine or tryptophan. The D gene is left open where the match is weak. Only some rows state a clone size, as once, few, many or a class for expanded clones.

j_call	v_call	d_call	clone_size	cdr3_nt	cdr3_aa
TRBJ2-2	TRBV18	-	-	TGTGCCAGCTCACTTCGACAGGCCTCGAACACCGGGGAGCTGTTTTTT	CASSLRQASNTGELFF
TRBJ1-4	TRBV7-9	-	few	TGTGCCAGCAGCTTAGGGGGACTTAATGAAAAACTGTTTTTT	CASSLGGLNEKLFF
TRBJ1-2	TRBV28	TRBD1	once	TGTGCCAGCAGTAGTTACAGGGGTCCAGATGGCTACACCTTC	CASSSYRGPDGYTF
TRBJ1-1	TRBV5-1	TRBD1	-	TGCGCCAGCAGTAGGCTTTCAGGGGGCCCAGCTTTCTTT	CASSRLSGGPAFF
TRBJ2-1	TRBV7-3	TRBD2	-	TGTGCCAGCAGCTTGGACCTTGGGCTAGCGGGGACCTACAATGAGCAGTTCTTC	CASSLDLGLAGTYNEQFF
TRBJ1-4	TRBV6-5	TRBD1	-	TGTGCCAGCAGTTACGGGGTGGGGACAGTTAATGAAAAACTGTTTTTT	CASSYGVGTVNEKLFF
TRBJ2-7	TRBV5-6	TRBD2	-	TGTGCCAGCAGCGAACAGGGACTAGCGGGAGCCTACGAGCAGTACTTC	CASSEQGLAGAYEQYF
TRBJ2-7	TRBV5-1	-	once	TGCGCCAGCAGCTTGGAGGGGTGGGCCCACGAGCAGTACTTC	CASSLEGWAHEQYF
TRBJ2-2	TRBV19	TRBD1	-	TGTGCCAGTAGTGCGCGACAGGGTGGGGCCCCCGGGGAGCTGTTTTTT	CASSARQGGAPGELFF
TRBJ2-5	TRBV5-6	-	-	TGTGCCAGCAGCTTGCCCTCAGGGCCAGAGACCCAGTACTTC	CASSLPSGPETQYF